These 25 T cell receptor beta chains were all obtained from the same sample, sequenced in a study of shared clonotypes between healthy human individuals. Assay used: immunoSEQ multiplex PCR; TCRdb lists only in-frame clones, some missing. This repertoire shows approximately 2,300,000 clones, 92% found once; its top ten account for around 0.35%. What was sequenced was naive CD4+ T cells from PBMCs. The sample's subset: CD45RA+ positively selected. All receptors come from a young man in good health. Some clones in this sample may be carry-over from other donors' samples.

J is TRBJ2-1 and V is TRBV5-4; no reliable D call. The germline V gene encodes CDR1 SGHNT and CDR2 YYREEE (reference sequence). Trimming removed 4 bases at V and 5 bases at J, with 22 bases between. CDR3 size: 17 residues. The chain's CDR3 is CASSLLTTAEPHNEQFF. The CDR3 nucleotides read TGTGCCAGCAGCCTCTTGACCACCGCCGAACCCCACAATGAGCAGTTCTTC.

The rearrangement joins TRBV7-6 to TRBJ2-3; D could derive from TRBD1 or TRBD2 (6 bases each). The CDR3 totals 17 residues. The germline CDR1 and CDR2 sequences are SGHVS and FNYEAQ. V lost 0 bases to trimming and J lost 6 bases, with 19 bases between them. The CDR3 region has the DNA TGTGCCAGCAGCTTAGCCCACGCAGGGGACTTTGTGGATACGCAGTATTTT. This codes for CASSLAHAGDFVDTQYF.

This clone is a singleton in its sample. The chain is built from TRBV5-1 and TRBJ2-1; 10 nucleotides agree with TRBD2. The CDR3 is 15 amino acids. V trimming: 4 bases; J trimming: 8 bases; junction bases outside the gene matches: 9. Germline assignment: CDR1 SGHRS and CDR2 YFSETQ. In nucleotides, the CDR3 is TGCGCCAGCAGCGCACTAGCGGGAAAGCTCGATGAGCAGTTCTTC. This codes for CASSALAGKLDEQFF.

This sequence joins TRBV6-4 and TRBJ2-2; no clear D. Trimming cost V 6 bases and J 3 bases, with 17 bases left between them. CDR3 size: 16 residues. The germline gives CDR1 MRHNA, CDR2 SNTAGT. CDR3 DNA: TGTGCCAGCAGGGGCCCGGTCCCCCCGGACACCGGGGAGCTGTTTTTT. Translation gives CASRGPVPPDTGELFF.

This clone came up once. The gene calls are TRBV7-2 and TRBJ2-3; no firm D call. Germline CDR1 SGHTA, CDR2 FQGNSA. This CDR3 has 13 residues. Trimming cost V 1 base and J 4 bases, with 6 bases left between them. CDR3 nucleotide sequence: TGTGCCAGCAGCTTAGGGGTACCAGATACGCAGTATTTT. Translation: CASSLGVPDTQYF.

The rearrangement uses TRBV18 and TRBJ2-7; 10 positions match TRBD2. Germline values: CDR1 KGHSH, CDR2 LQKENI. V lost 1 base, J lost 7 bases, and 10 bases stayed unmatched. This CDR3 has 16 residues. CDR3 region: CASSPLLAGGLQEQYF. In DNA form, the CDR3 reads TGTGCCAGCTCACCACTCTTAGCGGGAGGCCTTCAGGAGCAGTACTTC.

The CDR3 sequence: CATGQAYNEQFF. CDR3 bases: TGTGCCACCGGACAGGCCTACAATGAGCAGTTCTTC. This chain connects TRBV6-5 to TRBJ2-1; 7 bases match TRBD1. Germline V gene sequence: CDR1 MNHEY, CDR2 SVGAGI. The J segment lost 2 bases and the V segment lost 10 bases, leaving 2 bases of the junction unmatched. This CDR3 spans 12 amino acids.

The chain joins TRBV11-2 to TRBJ1-5; D unclear. The CDR3 sequence is 15 residues long. Germline CDR1 is SGHAT and CDR2 is FQNNGV. Deletions cut 0 bases from V and 1 base from J, with 7 bases between. DNA for the CDR3: TGTGCCAGCAGCTTAGAGGCTGGGAGCAATCAGCCCCAGCATTTT. Translated: CASSLEAGSNQPQHF.

The chain combines TRBV18 with TRBJ2-2; D might be TRBD1 (6 bases). Germline V gives CDR1 KGHSH, CDR2 LQKENI. The CDR3 spans 16 residues. Trimming left V 4 bases short and J 2 bases short, with 14 bases between. This chain's CDR3 is CASSLVQGRNTGELFF. The CDR3 DNA reads TGTGCCAGCTCACTGGTACAGGGTCGTAACACCGGGGAGCTGTTTTTT.

The chain joins TRBV15 to TRBJ1-4; 7 bases line up with TRBD1. The CDR3 covers 16 residues. V was pared by 0 bases and J by 8 bases, with 9 bases of the junction left unmatched. Germline CDR1 and CDR2: LNHNV and YYDKDF (reference sequence). DNA for the CDR3: TGTGCCACCAGCAGAGATGGTACCTTCAGGGGGGAAAAACTGTTTTTT. It is translated as CATSRDGTFRGEKLFF.

This chain links TRBV15 with TRBJ1-3; D is undetermined. Germline CDR1 is LNHNV and CDR2 is YYDKDF (reference sequence). The CDR3 sequence is 14 residues long. V lost 1 base and J lost 0, with 4 bases in between. CDR3 in amino acids: CATSRATSGNTIYF. The DNA for the CDR3 is TGTGCCACCAGCAGAGCGACCTCTGGAAACACCATATATTTT.

The V call is TRBV27, the J call TRBJ2-5, with TRBD1 matching over 11 bases. This CDR3 has 15 amino acids. V shed 6 bases and J 5 bases; nucleotides not matched to a gene: 8. Germline values: CDR1 MNHEY, CDR2 SMNVEV (reference sequence). The CDR3 loop reads CASSLGQGAWETQYF. The CDR3 nucleotides read TGTGCCAGCAGCTTAGGACAGGGGGCCTGGGAGACCCAGTACTTC.

The V call is TRBV6-1, the J call TRBJ2-4; possible D gene TRBD2, 6 bases. Germline CDR1 is MNHNS and CDR2 is SASEGT. V was cut by 4 bases and J by 3 bases, with 16 bases left in between. CDR3 length equals 16 residues. CDR3 nucleotide sequence: TGTGCCAGCAGTGGGAAACTAGCACTCGGCAAAAACATTCAGTACTTC. This gives the protein CASSGKLALGKNIQYF.

The J gene is TRBJ1-2, the V gene TRBV28; maybe TRBD1 (5 bases). V was shortened by 8 bases and J by 3 bases, with 16 bases between the two germline ends. The CDR3 is made up of 14 amino acids. Germline lookup yields CDR1 MDHEN and CDR2 SYDVKM. CDR3 in amino acids: CASLSGTGDYGYTF. The CDR3 nucleotides read TGTGCCAGCTTATCCGGGACGGGCGACTATGGCTACACCTTC.

The chain couples TRBV13 to TRBJ2-3, with D possibly TRBD2 on 7 matching bases. CDR1 and CDR2 from the germline V gene are PRHDT and FYEKMQ (reference sequence). V shed 5 bases and J shed 5 bases, with 20 bases lying between them. The CDR3 is 16 amino acids. This chain's CDR3 is CASSPFVGGRGDTQYF. CDR3 sequence (DNA): TGTGCCAGCAGCCCCTTTGTCGGGGGGCGTGGAGATACGCAGTATTTT.

V is TRBV10-3 and J is TRBJ2-1, with D possibly being TRBD2 (5 bases). CDR3 length: 16 residues. The germline CDR1 and CDR2 sequences are ENHRY and SYGVKD. V lost 2 bases and J 9 bases, leaving 20 bases between the germline ends. In DNA, the CDR3 is TGTGCCATCAGTGAGCGACCCCCCATCGGGGTCAGTGAGCAGTTCTTC. Its translation: CAISERPPIGVSEQFF.

The chain has TRBV28 and TRBJ1-4; D perhaps matches TRBD1 (5 bases). The CDR3 consists of 16 residues. Deletions cut 5 bases from V and 8 bases from J, with 21 bases between. Germline V lookup: CDR1 MDHEN, CDR2 SYDVKM. CDR3 in amino acids: CASSSPYGATREKLFF. CDR3 in DNA: TGTGCCAGCAGTAGCCCGTATGGGGCGACAAGGGAAAAACTGTTTTTT.

CDR3 bases: TGCGCCAGCCGGCAGGGACTCCAAGAGACCCAGTACTTC. Residues: CASRQGLQETQYF. The chain is built from TRBV5-1 and TRBJ2-5; weak D call: TRBD2 (6 bases). The CDR3 sequence is 13 residues long. Germline-derived CDR1 and CDR2 are SGHRS and YFSETQ. Trimming stripped 7 bases from V and 1 base from J, with 11 bases between.

The rearrangement uses TRBV7-6 and TRBJ1-2; 7 positions match TRBD1. This CDR3 is 14 amino acids long. V shed 1 base, J shed 4 bases, and the junction held 3 bases outside the gene matches. Germline V CDR1 and CDR2: SGHVS, FNYEAQ. The CDR3 coding sequence is TGTGCCAGCAGCTTAGGACAGGGTACCTATGGCTACACCTTC. This encodes CASSLGQGTYGYTF.

The V call is TRBV9, the J call TRBJ2-3, with 10 bases fitting TRBD1. Germline assignment: CDR1 SGDLS and CDR2 YYNGEE. CDR3 length: 16 residues. V lost 3 bases and J lost 4; bases outside the gene matches: 8. The CDR3 DNA reads as TGTGCCAGCAGCGCCCAGGACAGGGGGGGGTCAGATACGCAGTATTTT. Translated: CASSAQDRGGSDTQYF.

The V call is TRBV28, the J call TRBJ1-2; TRBD1 matches at 7 bases. V was pared by 6 bases and J by 5 bases, with 9 bases of the junction left unmatched. This CDR3 has 14 amino acids. The germline V gene has CDR1 MDHEN and CDR2 SYDVKM. CDR3 region: CASRDEDRVYGYTF. CDR3 nucleotide sequence: TGTGCCAGCAGGGACGAAGACAGGGTTTATGGCTACACCTTC.

CDR3 amino acids: CASSRFPGQGPEYGYTF. The DNA of the CDR3 is TGTGCCAGCAGTAGGTTTCCGGGACAGGGTCCCGAATATGGCTACACCTTC. The chain links TRBV7-9 to TRBJ1-2, with 9 bases fitting TRBD1. Germline V gives CDR1 SEHNR, CDR2 FQNEAQ (reference sequence). The CDR3 has 17 residues. V shed 6 bases and J 5 bases; nucleotides not matched to a gene: 16.

The genes are TRBV9 and TRBJ1-2; no definite D call. The V end was cut by 0 bases, the J end by 4 bases, with 7 bases between. The CDR3 is 13 residues long. Germline CDR1 is SGDLS and CDR2 is YYNGEE. In DNA form, the CDR3 reads TGTGCCAGCAGCGTAGGGGATCCCTATGGCTACACCTTC. Protein product: CASSVGDPYGYTF.

This clone was picked up one time. The chain combines TRBV7-2 with TRBJ1-5, with a possible D match to TRBD1 (5 bases). CDR1 SGHTA and CDR2 FQGNSA come from the germline V gene. The CDR3 spans 16 residues. V lost 5 bases, J lost 5 bases, and 19 bases lay in between. The CDR3 reads CASSPIDRGWYQPQHF. In nucleotides, the CDR3 is TGTGCCAGCAGCCCAATTGACAGAGGTTGGTATCAGCCCCAGCATTTT.

This chain joins TRBV29-1 and TRBJ2-3, with D uncertain. Trimming stripped 3 bases from V and 1 base from J, with 11 bases between. The CDR3 loop spans 14 amino acids. Germline CDR1 and CDR2: SQVTM and ANQGSEA. CDR3 protein: CSVDWAGRTDTQYF. For the CDR3, the DNA is TGCAGCGTTGACTGGGCCGGGCGCACAGATACGCAGTATTTT.